The rows below give T cell receptor beta chains drawn from one sample of a study of blood T cells in healthy people across ages. TCRdb re-called the 5' RACE reads through MiXCR, storing one row per CDR3 protein. This sample carries hundreds of thousands of distinct CDR3 sequences, 58% of them seen once, and the ten largest clones take about 20%. The specimen was blood. These receptors were obtained from a man aged 30 to 45 in good health. Each CDR3 is given with its conserved first and last residue. Fields, in order: J gene, V gene, D gene, clone size, CDR3 protein, CDR3 DNA. D genes are given only for firm matches. Size tells how often a clone was seen (once, few, many) or the class of an expanded clone, and some rows leave it out.

TRBJ2-1 TRBV7-2 - - CASSLLSGLSYNEQFF TGTGCCAGCAGCCTACTGAGCGGCCTATCATACAATGAGCAGTTCTTC
TRBJ1-5 TRBV7-9 - - CASSSSGRANQPQHF TGTGCCAGCAGTTCATCAGGCAGGGCCAATCAGCCCCAGCATTTT
TRBJ1-1 TRBV6-6 TRBD1 - CAAGGRPAFF TGTGCCGCAGGGGGGCGTCCAGCTTTCTTT
TRBJ2-5 TRBV20-1 - - CSARASTETQYF TGCAGTGCTAGAGCCAGTACGGAGACCCAGTACTTC
TRBJ2-3 TRBV5-1 - - CASSSKAGTDTQYF TGCGCCAGCAGCTCGAAAGCGGGCACAGATACGCAGTATTTT
TRBJ2-7 TRBV6-4 TRBD1 - CASSPTGDSYEQYF TGTGCCAGCAGTCCGACAGGGGACTCCTACGAGCAGTACTTC
TRBJ1-2 TRBV6-5 TRBD1 - CASNKERGRGASGYTF TGTGCCAGCAACAAAGAGAGGGGGCGCGGAGCCTCTGGCTACACCTTC
TRBJ2-1 TRBV5-1 - few CASSSNSGYEQFF TGCGCCAGCAGCTCAAATTCTGGGTATGAGCAGTTCTTC
TRBJ1-2 TRBV20-1 - few CSARDLRARANYGYTF TGCAGTGCTAGAGATCTACGTGCTAGGGCTAACTATGGCTACACCTTC
TRBJ2-5 TRBV3-1 TRBD2 - CASSRSGAGGPIGQETQYF TGTGCCAGCAGCCGATCCGGTGCGGGGGGGCCTATCGGCCAAGAGACCCAGTACTTC
TRBJ1-2 TRBV20-1 - - CSAPMGAQEGYTF TGCAGTGCCCCAATGGGGGCGCAGGAAGGCTACACCTTC
TRBJ1-1 TRBV7-9 - few CASSLTVDTTEAFF TGTGCCAGCAGCTTAACGGTGGATACGACTGAAGCTTTCTTT
TRBJ1-5 TRBV10-3 - - CATDTGGQGPQPQHF TGTGCCACCGACACCGGAGGCCAGGGTCCTCAGCCCCAGCATTTT
TRBJ2-7 TRBV20-1 TRBD2 few CSAAGTSGIYEQYF TGCAGTGCAGCCGGGACTAGCGGGATCTACGAGCAGTACTTC
TRBJ1-2 TRBV6-5 - - CASSQYRKGDGYTF TGTGCCAGCAGTCAATACAGGAAAGGAGATGGCTACACCTTC
TRBJ1-4 TRBV3-1 - - CAGSGRVGTGSEKLFF TGTGCCGGCAGCGGAAGAGTGGGAACGGGTAGTGAAAAACTGTTTTTT
TRBJ2-3 TRBV11-3 - - CASSPRDDTDTQYF TGTGCCAGCAGCCCCCGGGACGACACAGATACGCAGTATTTT
TRBJ1-1 TRBV11-2 - - CASSSSSGNTEAFF TGTGCCAGCAGCTCCTCATCAGGGAACACTGAAGCTTTCTTT
TRBJ2-5 TRBV4-2 TRBD1 few CASSPPVGQGGETQYF TGTGCCAGCAGCCCCCCGGTTGGACAGGGAGGAGAGACCCAGTACTTC
TRBJ2-5 TRBV6-2/TRBV6-3 - - CASSHGTMGETQYF TGTGCCAGCAGTCACGGGACGATGGGGGAGACCCAGTACTTC
TRBJ2-5 TRBV6-6 - many CASSRSQETQYF TGTGCCAGCAGCCGATCACAAGAGACCCAGTACTTC
TRBJ2-7 TRBV20-1 TRBD2 - CSAQTSGRSSEQYF TGCAGTGCACAGACTAGCGGGAGGTCTAGCGAGCAGTACTTC
TRBJ2-5 TRBV7-9 - many CASSLEFGLGQETQYF TGTGCCAGCAGCTTAGAATTCGGACTGGGCCAAGAGACCCAGTACTTC
TRBJ1-6 TRBV6-5 - - CASSPRQRSPLHF TGTGCCAGCAGTCCCCGACAGAGATCACCCCTCCACTTT
TRBJ1-2 TRBV7-2 TRBD1 few CASRQQGDGYTF TGTGCCAGCAGACAACAGGGGGATGGCTACACCTTC
TRBJ2-7 TRBV2 - - CASSAGRLSHEQYF TGTGCCAGCAGTGCGGGACGGCTTAGCCACGAGCAGTACTTC
TRBJ2-5 TRBV21-1 - - CASSPEPGLAHWEQYF TGTGCCAGCAGTCCCGAACCGGGACTAGCCCATTGGGAGCAGTACTTC
TRBJ2-7 TRBV10-2 - - CASSEARYEQYF TGCGCCAGCAGCGAAGCGCGCTACGAGCAGTACTTC
TRBJ2-1 TRBV28 - - CASSRRGFREPYNEQFF TGTGCCAGCTCCCGCCGAGGGTTTCGCGAACCCTACAATGAGCAGTTCTTC
TRBJ2-7 TRBV7-8 - - CASSNPNYEQYF TGTGCCAGCAGCAACCCGAACTACGAGCAGTACTTC
TRBJ2-3 TRBV4-2 - - CASSRESLATDTQYF TGTGCCAGCAGCCGTGAGTCACTAGCCACAGATACGCAGTATTTT
TRBJ1-2 TRBV5-1 TRBD1 - CASKTGGHGYTF TGCGCCAGCAAGACAGGGGGCCATGGCTACACCTTC
TRBJ2-1 TRBV29-1 - few CSVLLGVYNEQFF TGCAGCGTTCTTCTGGGAGTGTACAATGAGCAGTTCTTC
TRBJ1-6 TRBV27 - few CASSVKGNSPLHF TGTGCCAGCAGTGTAAAGGGGAATTCACCCCTCCACTTT
TRBJ2-5 TRBV6-2/TRBV6-3 - few CASTDPPPYRALEQYF TGTGCCAGCACCGACCCACCTCCCTACCGGGCACTGGAGCAGTACTTC
TRBJ1-1 TRBV20-1 - - CSARPGAQVTEAFF TGCAGTGCCCGACCGGGGGCGCAGGTCACTGAAGCTTTCTTT
TRBJ2-7 TRBV10-3 - few CAIRAGFSYEQYF TGTGCCATCAGGGCAGGGTTTTCCTACGAGCAGTACTTC
TRBJ2-1 TRBV6-1 - - CASYSLYNEQFF TGTGCCAGCTACTCTCTTTACAATGAGCAGTTCTTC
TRBJ2-5 TRBV12-3/TRBV12-4 - once CASSFVYETQYF TGTGCCAGCAGTTTCGTATACGAGACCCAGTACTTC
TRBJ2-1 TRBV5-1 TRBD2 - CASSWSGREDEQFF TGCGCCAGCAGCTGGAGCGGGAGGGAAGATGAGCAGTTCTTC